One sample yielded the 18 T cell receptor beta chains listed below, sequenced in a study of blood T cells in healthy people across ages. A second PCR, run for about 7 to 11 cycles, used a sample-barcoded 5' primer plus a J-beta primer mix. TCRdb processed the 5' RACE reads anew with MiXCR; each CDR3 protein has one entry. The table has 1,800,000 or so distinct CDR3 sequences, approximately 39% seen once; the top ten hold about 23%. Sequences were obtained from blood. These receptors were obtained from a human donor in good health.

This clonotype was counted only a few times. This chain's CDR3 is CSAPRSGGPYEQYF. For the CDR3, the DNA is TGCAGTGCCCCCCGGAGCGGGGGCCCCTACGAGCAGTACTTC. This chain links TRBV20-1 with TRBJ2-7; 8 nucleotides align to TRBD2. In germline, CDR1 is DFQATT, CDR2 SNEGSKA (reference sequence). The CDR3 loop spans 14 amino acids. With 6 bases clipped from V and 2 bases from J, the junction kept 9 bases outside the gene matches.

The chain employs TRBV12-3 or TRBV12-4 and TRBJ1-2; TRBD1 agrees at 8 bases. The CDR3 contains 13 residues. Trimming took 10 bases from V and 6 from J; bases not matched to a gene: 10. CDR3 nucleotide sequence: TGTGCCAACAGCCTATCAGGGGGCGATGGCTACACCTTC. Translating gives CANSLSGGDGYTF.

This clonotype occurred a few times. The genes are TRBV12-3 or TRBV12-4 and TRBJ2-4; no reliable D call. CDR3 length equals 16 residues. V lost 7 bases, J lost 1 base, and 17 bases lay in between. For the CDR3, the DNA is TGTGCCAGCACCCCCCCGAAGGGTATCGCCAAAAACATTCAGTACTTC. Translation: CASTPPKGIAKNIQYF.

The CDR3 sequence: CASREEKDRFQPQHF. The CDR3 coding sequence is TGCGCCAGCAGGGAGGAGAAGGACAGGTTTCAGCCCCAGCATTTT. This chain uses TRBV5-1 with TRBJ1-5; 7 positions agree with TRBD1. In germline, CDR1 is SGHRS, CDR2 YFSETQ. This CDR3 region has 15 residues. Losses at the gene ends were 5 bases for V and 6 bases for J; bases not matched to a gene: 11.

This clonotype came up a few times. The chain combines TRBV4-1 with TRBJ2-1, with D perhaps given as TRBD1 or TRBD2 (6 bases each). CDR3 size: 15 residues. Germline lookup yields CDR1 MGHRA and CDR2 YSYEKL. Deletions cut 3 bases from V and 8 bases from J, with 17 bases between. The CDR3 is CASSHTGSGVYEQFF. CDR3 bases: TGCGCCAGCAGCCATACAGGGTCGGGAGTGTATGAGCAGTTCTTC.

The chain has TRBV4-2 and TRBJ2-1; TRBD2 aligns across 9 bases. Per germline, CDR1 LGHNA and CDR2 YNFKEQ. V shed 1 base and J 10 bases; nucleotides not matched to a gene: 20. This CDR3 contains 19 residues. The CDR3 DNA sequence: TGTGCCAGCAGCCAAGTACATTCTACGGGGCTAGCGGGGAGGGCCGAGCAGTTCTTC. Its translation is CASSQVHSTGLAGRAEQFF.

This chain links TRBV5-4 with TRBJ2-5, with 7 bases identical to TRBD2. Germline-derived CDR1 and CDR2 are SGHNT and YYREEE (reference sequence). This CDR3 comprises 16 residues. V trimming: 1 base; J trimming: 2 bases; junction bases outside the gene matches: 8. Written as DNA, the CDR3 is TGTGCCAGCAGCTTGCCCGGGGCGGGGGATCAAGAGACCCAGTACTTC. As protein: CASSLPGAGDQETQYF.

This chain uses TRBV11-2 with TRBJ1-1; maybe TRBD1 (5 bases). Germline CDR1 SGHAT, CDR2 FQNNGV. Trimming stripped 6 bases from V and 4 bases from J, with 15 bases between. This CDR3 is 14 amino acids long. The CDR3 bases are TGTGCCAGCAGGCCCCCAGGGATGGGCACTGAAGCTTTCTTT. It encodes CASRPPGMGTEAFF.

This clonotype appeared a few times. The chain uses TRBV12-3 or TRBV12-4 and TRBJ1-5; perhaps TRBD1 as D (5 bases). The CDR3 contains 14 residues. Trimming left V 6 bases short and J 7 bases short, with 16 bases between. Written as DNA, the CDR3 is TGTGCCAGCAGCAAAGGGGCGACGGGCCAGCCCCAGCATTTT. It yields the protein CASSKGATGQPQHF.

This clonotype came up a few times. The chain employs TRBV29-1 and TRBJ1-2; a possible D gene is TRBD1 (5 bases). The germline gives CDR1 SQVTM, CDR2 ANQGSEA. Between the trimmed V and J ends, which lost 2 bases and 11 bases, there was a span of 12 bases. The CDR3 is made up of 11 amino acids. CDR3 sequence: CSVERDGSYTF. The CDR3, as DNA: TGCAGCGTTGAAAGGGACGGGAGTTACACCTTC.

In this sample, this clonotype turned up a few times. The V and J genes are TRBV7-8 and TRBJ2-2; 9 nucleotides agree with TRBD1. The junction had 7 bases not matched to a gene; V was cut back by 5 bases and J by 6 bases. Germline values: CDR1 SGHVS, CDR2 FQNEAQ. This CDR3 contains 15 residues. The CDR3 sequence: CASSPDRGDAGELFF. For the CDR3, the DNA is TGTGCCAGCAGCCCAGACAGGGGGGACGCCGGGGAGCTGTTTTTT.

J is TRBJ2-6 and V is TRBV9; the D gene is possibly TRBD1 (6 bases). CDR3 size: 16 residues. V was trimmed by 1 base and J by 3 bases, leaving 11 bases between them. Germline CDR1 reads SGDLS; CDR2 reads YYNGEE. This CDR3 reads CASSVWTADGANVLTF. For the CDR3, the DNA is TGTGCCAGCAGCGTATGGACAGCAGATGGGGCCAACGTCCTGACTTTC.

The genes are TRBV28 and TRBJ1-2; no firm D call. This CDR3 has 14 amino acids. Trimming stripped 2 bases from V and 8 bases from J, with 15 bases between. Germline V gives CDR1 MDHEN, CDR2 SYDVKM. The CDR3 here is CASSLPHSGEGYTF. For the CDR3, the DNA is TGTGCCAGCAGTTTACCCCATTCCGGGGAAGGCTACACCTTC.

The genes are TRBV12-3 or TRBV12-4 and TRBJ2-1, with 7 bases aligning to TRBD1. The trim removed 6 bases at V and 5 bases at J, leaving 10 bases unmatched. The CDR3 is made up of 15 amino acids. The CDR3 region is CASSPRDSLHNEQFF. The CDR3, as DNA: TGTGCCAGCAGCCCAAGGGACAGCCTTCACAATGAGCAGTTCTTC.

The CDR3 DNA follows: TGTGCCAGCAGTGAATCGGCCCAAGGGCCGTTGGGGGAAAAACTGTTTTTT. Encoded protein: CASSESAQGPLGEKLFF. This chain joins TRBV25-1 and TRBJ1-4; no clear D. CDR1 is MGHDK, CDR2 SYGVNS, per germline. The length of the CDR3 is 17 residues. V was cut by 1 base and J by 8 bases, with 20 bases left in between.

This clonotype has just a few counts. The rearrangement uses TRBV7-6 and TRBJ1-1, with a possible D match to TRBD1 (6 bases). The CDR3 sequence is 14 residues long. Germline V gene lookup returns CDR1 SGHVS and CDR2 FNYEAQ. The V end lost 6 bases, the J end lost 6 bases, and 17 bases lay between the germline ends. The CDR3 DNA reads TGTGCCAGCAGGACAACAGGGTCGTCCTCTGAAGCTTTCTTT. Its protein product is CASRTTGSSSEAFF.

This clonotype showed up many times. V is TRBV20-1 and J is TRBJ1-1; D uncertain. The CDR3 is 11 residues long. The V end lost 6 bases, the J end lost 1 base, and 6 bases lay between the germline ends. Germline V lookup: CDR1 DFQATT, CDR2 SNEGSKA (reference sequence). CDR3 in amino acids: CSAEGNTEAFF. The CDR3 nucleotides are TGCAGTGCCGAGGGGAACACTGAAGCTTTCTTT.

The table lists this clonotype with a count of one. This chain uses TRBV7-9 with TRBJ2-1, with D hard to call. Germline loops: CDR1 SEHNR, CDR2 FQNEAQ (reference sequence). CDR3 length equals 16 residues. V lost 3 bases to trimming and J lost 10 bases, with 22 bases between them. The CDR3 DNA reads as TGTGCCAGCAGCTTCCCCGGCGGCAGGCGCACCTACGAGCAGTTCTTC. This codes for CASSFPGGRRTYEQFF.